This TCR beta chain was obtained from a study of beta chain features in type 1 diabetes. Study-wide results and limits: People with Type 1 diabetes carried modestly yet significantly shorter TCRB CDR3s in all four CD4+ subsets. Patients and controls would share equally any PCR tilt toward shorter templates.

This clone turned up a few times. The antigen is unknown. Other DNA sequences in this sample translate to the same CDR3. Trimming took off 2 bases at V and 0 bases at J, with 6 bases between the two ends. There are 13 residues in the CDR3. Germline CDR1 SGDLS, CDR2 YYNGEE. Expressed TCRB transcripts were sequenced because the entire RNA isolate underwent reverse transcription. TCRdb keeps only in-frame clones here, not all; method: immunoSEQ multiplex PCR. This table has more than 200,000 clones, 16% appearing once. A CD45RO/CCR7/CD25/CD127/CD95/CD27 panel sorted naive, central memory, regulatory and stem cell-like memory CD4+ cells.

Input material: naive CD4+ T cells from blood. This receptor was obtained from a young man with type 1 diabetes. The chain has TRBV9 and TRBJ2-7; no firm D call. As DNA, the CDR3 is TGTGCCAGCAGCGTTGGCGGCTCCTACGAGCAGTACTTC. It encodes CASSVGGSYEQYF.